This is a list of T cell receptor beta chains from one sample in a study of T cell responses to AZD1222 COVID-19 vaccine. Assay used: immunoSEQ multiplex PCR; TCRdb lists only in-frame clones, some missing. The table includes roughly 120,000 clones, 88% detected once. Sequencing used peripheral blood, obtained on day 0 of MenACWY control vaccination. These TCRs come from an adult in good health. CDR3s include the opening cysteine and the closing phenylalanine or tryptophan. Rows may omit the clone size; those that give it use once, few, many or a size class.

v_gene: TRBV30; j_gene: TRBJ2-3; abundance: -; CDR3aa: CAWSVRAPDTQYF
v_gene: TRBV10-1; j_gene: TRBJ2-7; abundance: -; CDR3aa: CASSDTTGSRGVSYEQYF
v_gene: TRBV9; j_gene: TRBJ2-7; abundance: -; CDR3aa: CASSVGLGTEGFEQYF
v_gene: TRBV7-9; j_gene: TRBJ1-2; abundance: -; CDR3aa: CATQGGNYGYTF
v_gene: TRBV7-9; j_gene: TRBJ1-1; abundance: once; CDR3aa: CASSQRGGLVFDYTEAFF
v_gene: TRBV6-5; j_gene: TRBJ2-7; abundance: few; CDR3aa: CASSRGLYEQYF
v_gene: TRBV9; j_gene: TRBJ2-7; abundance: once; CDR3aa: CASSFGTGESEQYF
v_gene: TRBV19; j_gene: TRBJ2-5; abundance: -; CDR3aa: CASSPRTGQSTQYF
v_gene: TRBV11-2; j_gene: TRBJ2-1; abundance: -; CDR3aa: CASSLTGTGLAYNEQFF
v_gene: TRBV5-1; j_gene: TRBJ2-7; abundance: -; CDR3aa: CASSLAGTPSYEQYF
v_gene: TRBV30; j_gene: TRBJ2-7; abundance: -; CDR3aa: CAWSNLAGGQDEQYF
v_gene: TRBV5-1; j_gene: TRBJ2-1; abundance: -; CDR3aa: CASSPGQGYNEQFF
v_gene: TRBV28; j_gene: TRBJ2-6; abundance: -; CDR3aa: CASSSPPGPFLSSGANVLTF
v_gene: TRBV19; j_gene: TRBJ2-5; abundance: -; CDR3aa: CASSLALGLSRTQYF
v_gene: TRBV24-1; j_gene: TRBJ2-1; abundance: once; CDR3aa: CATNNPGRADNEQFF
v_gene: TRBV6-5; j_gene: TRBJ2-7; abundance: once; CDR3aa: CASKTRVNLYEQYF
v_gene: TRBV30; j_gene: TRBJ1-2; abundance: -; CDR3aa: CAWRKTGGYGYTF